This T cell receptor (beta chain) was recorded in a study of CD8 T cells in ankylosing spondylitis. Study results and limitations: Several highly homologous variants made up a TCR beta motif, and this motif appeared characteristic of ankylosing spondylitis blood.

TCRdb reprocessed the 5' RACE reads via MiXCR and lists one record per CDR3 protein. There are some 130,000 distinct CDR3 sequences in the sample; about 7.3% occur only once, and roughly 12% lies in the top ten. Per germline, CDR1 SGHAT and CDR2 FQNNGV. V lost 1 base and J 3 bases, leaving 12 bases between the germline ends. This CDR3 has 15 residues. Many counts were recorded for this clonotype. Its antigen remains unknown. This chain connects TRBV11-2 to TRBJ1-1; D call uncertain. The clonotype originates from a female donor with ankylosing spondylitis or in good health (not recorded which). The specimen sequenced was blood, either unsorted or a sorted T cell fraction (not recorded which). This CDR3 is CASSLVTTRDTEAFF. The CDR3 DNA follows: TGTGCCAGCAGCTTAGTGACAACCCGAGACACTGAAGCTTTCTTT.